Listed below are T cell receptor beta chains from one sample, sequenced in a study of T cells in localized non-small cell lung cancer. The assay was immunoSEQ multiplex PCR, and TCRdb's table has in-frame clones only and misses some. The sample has about 15,000 clones, approximately 85% seen once. Here the sequenced sample was peripheral blood, taken before any cancer treatment. Source of these receptors: a woman aged 35-75 years with stage I lung adenocarcinoma. CDR3s include the opening cysteine and the closing phenylalanine or tryptophan. The order of the fields is J gene, V gene, D gene, clone size, CDR3 length, CDR3 protein, CDR3 DNA. The D gene is left open where the match is weak. Where a row states a size, it is once, few, many or the class of an expanded clone; other rows omit it.

j_call: TRBJ2-7; v_call: TRBV5-4; d_call: TRBD2; clone_size: NA; cdr3_length: 17; cdr3_aa: CASSLVSGGVPIYEQYF; cdr3_nt: TGTGCCAGCAGCTTGGTGAGCGGGGGGGTACCTATCTACGAGCAGTACTTC
j_call: TRBJ1-5; v_call: TRBV6-5; d_call: NA; clone_size: NA; cdr3_length: 13; cdr3_aa: CASSSGYNQPQHF; cdr3_nt: TGTGCCAGCAGTTCAGGCTACAATCAGCCCCAGCATTTT
j_call: TRBJ1-2; v_call: TRBV2; d_call: NA; clone_size: NA; cdr3_length: 14; cdr3_aa: CASSEALQSYGYTF; cdr3_nt: TGTGCCAGCAGTGAAGCTCTACAAAGCTATGGCTACACCTTC
j_call: TRBJ2-3; v_call: TRBV7-2; d_call: NA; clone_size: NA; cdr3_length: 12; cdr3_aa: CASSLEIGTQYF; cdr3_nt: TGTGCCAGCAGCTTAGAAATAGGTACGCAGTATTTT
j_call: TRBJ1-4; v_call: TRBV18; d_call: TRBD1; clone_size: NA; cdr3_length: 15; cdr3_aa: CASSSQGATNEKLFF; cdr3_nt: TGTGCCAGCTCATCCCAGGGGGCAACTAATGAAAAACTGTTTTTT
j_call: TRBJ1-1; v_call: TRBV7-9; d_call: NA; clone_size: NA; cdr3_length: 16; cdr3_aa: CASSLAHSTVGTEAFF; cdr3_nt: TGTGCCAGCAGCTTAGCCCACAGTACCGTCGGGACTGAAGCTTTCTTT
j_call: TRBJ2-5; v_call: TRBV5-1; d_call: TRBD2; clone_size: NA; cdr3_length: 15; cdr3_aa: CASSPGGGLQETQYF; cdr3_nt: TGCGCCAGCAGCCCCGGGGGGGGCTTACAAGAGACCCAGTACTTC
j_call: TRBJ2-6; v_call: TRBV19; d_call: NA; clone_size: NA; cdr3_length: 13; cdr3_aa: CASSRSGANVLTF; cdr3_nt: TGTGCCAGTAGCAGGTCTGGGGCCAACGTCCTGACTTTC
j_call: TRBJ1-2; v_call: TRBV5-1; d_call: TRBD1; clone_size: NA; cdr3_length: 14; cdr3_aa: CATSPDRARGGYTF; cdr3_nt: TGCGCCACCTCCCCGGACAGGGCACGGGGAGGCTACACCTTC
j_call: TRBJ2-1; v_call: TRBV19; d_call: NA; clone_size: NA; cdr3_length: 14; cdr3_aa: CASSRAGGGGEQFF; cdr3_nt: TGTGCCAGTAGTAGGGCAGGAGGAGGGGGTGAGCAGTTCTTC
j_call: TRBJ1-2; v_call: TRBV28; d_call: NA; clone_size: NA; cdr3_length: 16; cdr3_aa: CASSSPSGVGGYGYTF; cdr3_nt: TGTGCCAGCAGTTCACCCTCAGGGGTTGGGGGCTATGGCTACACCTTC
j_call: TRBJ2-3; v_call: TRBV25-1; d_call: TRBD1; clone_size: NA; cdr3_length: 15; cdr3_aa: CASRSLDRSTDTQYF; cdr3_nt: TGTGCCAGCAGGAGCCTGGACAGGTCCACAGATACGCAGTATTTT
j_call: TRBJ2-7; v_call: TRBV5-1; d_call: TRBD1; clone_size: few; cdr3_length: 13; cdr3_aa: CASSPGQVSEQYF; cdr3_nt: TGCGCCAGCAGCCCGGGACAGGTCTCCGAGCAGTACTTC
j_call: TRBJ2-3; v_call: TRBV5-1; d_call: NA; clone_size: once; cdr3_length: 16; cdr3_aa: CASSQTARVGTDTQYF; cdr3_nt: TGCGCCAGCAGCCAAACCGCGCGGGTTGGCACAGATACGCAGTATTTT
j_call: TRBJ1-5; v_call: TRBV6-6; d_call: NA; clone_size: once; cdr3_length: 12; cdr3_aa: CASRPPNQPQHF; cdr3_nt: TGTGCCAGCAGACCTCCTAATCAGCCCCAGCATTTT
j_call: TRBJ2-1; v_call: TRBV7-2; d_call: TRBD2; clone_size: NA; cdr3_length: 19; cdr3_aa: CASSLAVSSGGYSYNEQFF; cdr3_nt: TGTGCCAGCAGCTTAGCGGTCAGTAGCGGGGGCTACTCCTACAATGAGCAGTTCTTC
j_call: TRBJ2-7; v_call: TRBV12-5; d_call: TRBD1; clone_size: NA; cdr3_length: 15; cdr3_aa: CASGFRTGWNYEQYF; cdr3_nt: TGTGCTAGTGGTTTTCGGACAGGGTGGAATTACGAGCAGTACTTC
j_call: TRBJ1-1; v_call: TRBV6-5; d_call: NA; clone_size: NA; cdr3_length: 14; cdr3_aa: CASSRGYMNTEAFF; cdr3_nt: TGTGCCAGCAGTCGGGGCTATATGAACACTGAAGCTTTCTTT
j_call: TRBJ1-2; v_call: TRBV6-1; d_call: TRBD1; clone_size: few; cdr3_length: 13; cdr3_aa: CASSLRGRNGYTF; cdr3_nt: TGTGCCAGCAGTCTTAGGGGGCGGAATGGCTACACCTTC
j_call: TRBJ2-5; v_call: TRBV11-2; d_call: TRBD2; clone_size: NA; cdr3_length: 13; cdr3_aa: CASSPSGGKTQYF; cdr3_nt: TGTGCCAGCAGCCCTAGCGGGGGGAAGACCCAGTACTTC